What follows describes a single T cell receptor beta chain. Its antigen is not known. At one boundary the junction diverges from the germline segment, which might be a read error. Per germline, CDR1 SGHAT and CDR2 FQNNGV. The CDR3 loop spans 13 amino acids. With roughly 540 ng total RNA as template and a constant-region primer, TCR beta cDNA was made. Modified slightly, ARM-PCR produced TCR beta libraries over three nested multiplex PCR rounds. With TRBV1-TRBV30 forward primers and a C-beta reverse primer, the first two PCR rounds were run for approximately 10 cycles each. MiXCR, run by TCRdb on the multiplex PCR reads, gives a single entry per CDR3 protein. This sample carries 310,000 or so distinct CDR3 sequences, 65% of them seen once, and the ten largest clones take about 6.3%. These data come from a study of tumor-infiltrating lymphocytes in primary liver carcinoma. About the study: Primary liver carcinomas in the patients were surgically resected. Broader study findings: Owing to bulk unsorted samples, no comparison was made between CD4+ and CD8+ repertoires. Significantly greater top-250-clone fractions characterized tumors relative to blood (p = 0.039).

The blood RNA (from unsorted whole blood) was obtained, and germline DNA was also extracted. This receptor was obtained from a man aged 40-49 years with primary liver carcinoma and hepatitis B virus infection. Sequenced input: peripheral blood. The chain is built from TRBV11-2 and TRBJ2-2; D gene uncertain. CDR3 nucleotides: TGTACCAGCAGCGATTGGGTGGCCGGTGAGCTGTTTTTT. It encodes CTSSDWVAGELFF.